This is a list of T cell receptor beta chains from one sample in a study of cytotoxic CD8 clonotypes in ibrutinib-treated CLL. The data were produced by immunoSEQ multiplex PCR, yet TCRdb's version contains in-frame clones alone and is incomplete. Seen here are 50,000 or so clones, approximately 82% observed once, and the top ten hold just over 20%. The sample here was PBMCs, taken after 24 months of ibrutinib treatment. The source of these receptors is a human donor with chronic lymphocytic leukemia. The CDR3 runs from the conserved cysteine through the conserved F or W. The D gene is left open where the match is weak. Clone size is shown for a subset of rows, as once, few, many or a class of expanded clone.

clone size | J gene | D gene | V gene | CDR3 protein | CDR3 DNA
. | TRBJ2-4 | . | TRBV6-5 | CASRDGPKNIQYF | TGTGCCAGCAGGGATGGCCCCAAAAACATTCAGTACTTC
. | TRBJ2-7 | TRBD2 | TRBV5-8 | CASSGRTSASYEQYF | TGTGCCAGCAGCGGTCGGACTAGCGCTTCCTACGAGCAGTACTTC
. | TRBJ1-1 | . | TRBV30 | CASRKKEKNTEAFF | TGTGCCTCGAGAAAGAAGGAAAAGAACACTGAAGCTTTCTTT
. | TRBJ2-7 | TRBD2 | TRBV7-2 | CASSHRGVRNEQYF | TGTGCCAGCAGCCACCGGGGGGTGAGGAACGAGCAGTACTTC
. | TRBJ2-5 | . | TRBV18 | CASSHSGFRETQYF | TGTGCCAGCTCACACTCAGGGTTTAGGGAGACCCAGTACTTC
once | TRBJ1-2 | . | TRBV7-9 | CASSPRGEEGYTF | TGTGCCAGCTCTCCGCGCGGGGAGGAGGGCTACACCTTC
. | TRBJ2-5 | . | TRBV5-1 | CASSDGGAGETQYF | TGCGCCAGCAGCGATGGGGGGGCGGGAGAGACCCAGTACTTC
. | TRBJ2-1 | TRBD2 | TRBV2 | CASSFLAGGSSYNEQFF | TGTGCCAGCAGTTTCCTAGCGGGGGGCAGCTCCTACAATGAGCAGTTCTTC
. | TRBJ2-5 | . | TRBV28 | CASSSSGLAGGVETQYF | .
. | TRBJ2-7 | . | TRBV6-5 | CASSFDGAKTYEQYF | TGTGCCAGCAGTTTTGACGGAGCAAAGACCTACGAGCAGTACTTC
. | TRBJ2-7 | . | TRBV30 | CAWSVGGFAGYEQYF | TGTGCCTGGAGTGTGGGGGGCTTCGCGGGTTACGAGCAGTACTTC
few | TRBJ1-3 | . | TRBV25-1 | CASSKQGSGNTIYF | TGTGCCAGCAGTAAACAGGGCTCTGGAAACACCATATATTTT
. | TRBJ1-2 | TRBD1 | TRBV5-5 | CASSLRTGGTGYTF | TGTGCCAGCAGCTTAAGGACAGGGGGCACTGGCTACACCTTC
. | TRBJ1-5 | . | TRBV19 | CATRVGGPNQPQHF | TGTGCCACTAGGGTAGGGGGTCCCAATCAGCCCCAGCATTTT
. | TRBJ2-1 | TRBD2 | TRBV5-5 | CASSLAPLAGVGNEQFF | TGTGCCAGCAGCTTAGCCCCTCTAGCGGGAGTTGGCAATGAGCAGTTCTTC
few | TRBJ1-5 | . | TRBV6-5 | CASSPQGLGQPQHF | TGTGCCAGCAGCCCTCAGGGATTGGGGCAGCCCCAGCATTTT
. | TRBJ2-1 | . | TRBV2 | CASSDRDLIYNEQFF | TGTGCCAGCAGTGATAGAGACTTAATATACAATGAGCAGTTCTTC
. | TRBJ2-5 | . | TRBV5-4 | CASSLDGVARETQYF | TGTGCCAGCAGCTTGGATGGGGTAGCGCGGGAGACCCAGTACTTC
. | TRBJ2-3 | TRBD2 | TRBV19 | CASSPSGLAGLTDTQYF | TGTGCCAGTAGTCCTTCGGGACTAGCGGGACTCACAGATACGCAGTATTTT
once | TRBJ2-7 | . | TRBV6-6 | CASKGSYEQYF | TGTGCCAGCAAGGGTTCCTACGAGCAGTACTTC
. | TRBJ2-3 | . | TRBV15 | CATSRGGATPHWTDTQYF | TGTGCCACCAGCAGAGGGGGGGCGACTCCACATTGGACAGATACGCAGTATTTT
. | TRBJ2-1 | . | TRBV28 | CASSLLRYNEQFF | TGTGCCAGCAGTTTGCTGCGGTACAATGAGCAGTTCTTC
. | TRBJ2-1 | TRBD1 | TRBV14 | CASSYGTGLYNEQFF | TGTGCCAGCAGCTACGGGACAGGACTTTACAATGAGCAGTTCTTC
. | TRBJ1-1 | . | TRBV5-1 | CASSPRSVNTEAFF | TGCGCCAGCAGCCCAAGGTCCGTGAACACTGAAGCTTTCTTT
once | TRBJ1-4 | TRBD1 | TRBV30 | CAGNRGRDEKLFF | TGTGCCGGCAACAGGGGCAGGGATGAAAAACTGTTTTTT
. | TRBJ2-3 | TRBD1 | TRBV28 | CASSFAGTGGGTDTQYF | TGTGCCAGCAGTTTCGCCGGGACAGGGGGCGGCACAGATACGCAGTATTTT
. | TRBJ1-1 | TRBD1 | TRBV5-1 | CASSFQGANTEAFF | TGCGCCAGCAGCTTCCAGGGGGCGAACACTGAAGCTTTCTTT
. | TRBJ2-3 | TRBD2 | TRBV4-2 | CASSLGEASGYTDTQYF | TGTGCCAGCAGCCTGGGGGAGGCTAGCGGATACACAGATACGCAGTATTTT
. | TRBJ1-2 | TRBD1 | TRBV7-9 | CASSPNGGQGHGYTF | TGTGCCAGCAGCCCAAACGGCGGACAGGGGCACGGCTACACCTTC
. | TRBJ2-5 | . | TRBV5-1 | CASGGAGSQETQYF | TGCGCCAGCGGGGGGGCGGGGTCTCAAGAGACCCAGTACTTC
. | TRBJ1-1 | . | TRBV30 | CAWSVAGNTEAFF | TGTGCCTGGAGTGTAGCAGGGAACACTGAAGCTTTCTTT
. | TRBJ2-5 | TRBD2 | TRBV15 | CATSNGLAGVGETQYF | TGTGCCACCAGCAACGGACTAGCGGGAGTTGGGGAGACCCAGTACTTC
. | TRBJ2-1 | TRBD1 | TRBV6-5 | CASRRQGENEQFF | TGTGCCAGCAGACGACAGGGTGAAAATGAGCAGTTCTTC
. | TRBJ2-5 | . | TRBV7-6 | CASSLEAGKTQYF | TGTGCCAGCAGCTTAGAGGCAGGAAAGACCCAGTACTTC
. | TRBJ2-7 | . | TRBV7-9 | CASSFDRGARREQYF | TGTGCCAGCAGCTTTGACCGGGGGGCCCGACGAGAGCAGTACTTC
. | TRBJ2-7 | TRBD2 | TRBV7-8 | CASSLALTSGGISYEQYF | TGTGCCAGCAGCTTAGCGTTAACTAGCGGGGGTATCTCCTACGAGCAGTACTTC